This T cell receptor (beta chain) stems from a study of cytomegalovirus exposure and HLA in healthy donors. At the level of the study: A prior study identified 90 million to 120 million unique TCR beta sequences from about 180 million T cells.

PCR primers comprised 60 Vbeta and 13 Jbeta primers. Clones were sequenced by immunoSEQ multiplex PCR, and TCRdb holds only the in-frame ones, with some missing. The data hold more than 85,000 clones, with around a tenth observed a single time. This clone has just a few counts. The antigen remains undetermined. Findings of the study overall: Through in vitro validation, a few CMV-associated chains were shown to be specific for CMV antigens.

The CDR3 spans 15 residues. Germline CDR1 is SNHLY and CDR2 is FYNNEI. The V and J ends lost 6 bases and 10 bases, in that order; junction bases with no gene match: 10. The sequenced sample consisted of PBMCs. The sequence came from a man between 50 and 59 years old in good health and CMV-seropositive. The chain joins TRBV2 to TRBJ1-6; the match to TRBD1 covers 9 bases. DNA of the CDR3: TGTGCCAGCAGAGCCGGGACAGGGAATGGCTCACCCCTCCACTTT. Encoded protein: CASRAGTGNGSPLHF.